The following is a T cell receptor beta chain sequence with its context. This CDR3 comprises 17 residues. V dropped 6 bases and J dropped 0 bases, with 18 bases sitting between them. Germline V gene sequence: CDR1 MDHEN, CDR2 SYDVKM. This entry comes from a study of preoperative IRX-2 immunotherapy in early breast cancer. The treatment: preoperative locoregional IRX-2 cytokine immunotherapy. This phase Ib study tested locoregional IRX-2 cytokine immunotherapy given before surgery. Method: immunoSEQ multiplex PCR; TCRdb's copy keeps in-frame clones and lacks some. The repertoire holds under 25,000 clones, with around four fifths as singletons.

The chain combines TRBV28 with TRBJ2-1; maybe TRBD2 (6 bases). The material was lymph node tissue, obtained after IRX-2 immunotherapy. The receptor's source is a human donor with breast cancer. The CDR3 protein is CASSILSGASSYNEQFF. The CDR3 region has the DNA TGTGCCAGCAGCATCCTTAGCGGAGCTAGCTCCTACAATGAGCAGTTCTTC.